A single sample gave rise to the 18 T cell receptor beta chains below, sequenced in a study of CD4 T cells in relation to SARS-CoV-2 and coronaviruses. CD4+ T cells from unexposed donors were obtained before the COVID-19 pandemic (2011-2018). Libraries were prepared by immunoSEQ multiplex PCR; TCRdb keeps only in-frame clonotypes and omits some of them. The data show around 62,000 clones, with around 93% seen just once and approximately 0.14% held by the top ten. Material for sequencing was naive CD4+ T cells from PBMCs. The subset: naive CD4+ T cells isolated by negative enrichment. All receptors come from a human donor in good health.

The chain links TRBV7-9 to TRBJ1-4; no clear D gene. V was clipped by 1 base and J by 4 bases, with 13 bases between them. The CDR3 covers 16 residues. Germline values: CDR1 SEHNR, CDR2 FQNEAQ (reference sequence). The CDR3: CASSLGRAEINEKLFF. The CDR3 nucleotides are TGTGCCAGCAGCTTAGGCCGGGCCGAGATTAATGAAAAACTGTTTTTT. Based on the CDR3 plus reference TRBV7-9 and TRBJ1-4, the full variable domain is DTGVSQNPRHKITKRGQNVTFRCDPISEHNRLYWYRQTLGQGPEFLTYFQNEAQLEKSRLLSDRFSAERPKGSFSTLEIQRTEQGDSAMYLCASSLGRAEINEKLFFGSGTQLSVL.

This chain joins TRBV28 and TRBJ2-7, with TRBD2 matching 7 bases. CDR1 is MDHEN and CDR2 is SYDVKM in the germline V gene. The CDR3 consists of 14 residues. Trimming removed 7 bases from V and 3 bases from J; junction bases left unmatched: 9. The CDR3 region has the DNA TGTGCCAGCACCTCGGGGGGTAAGATCTACGAGCAGTACTTC. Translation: CASTSGGKIYEQYF.

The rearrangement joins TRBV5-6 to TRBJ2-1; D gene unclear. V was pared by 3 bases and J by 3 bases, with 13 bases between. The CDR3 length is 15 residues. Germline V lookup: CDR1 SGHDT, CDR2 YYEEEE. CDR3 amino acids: CASSSRGFSYNEQFF. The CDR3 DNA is TGTGCCAGCAGCTCTAGAGGATTCAGCTACAATGAGCAGTTCTTC.

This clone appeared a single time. The chain's CDR3 is CASSLGPDGANEQFF. CDR3 nucleotide sequence: TGTGCCAGCAGCTTAGGACCCGACGGAGCCAATGAGCAGTTCTTC. The rearrangement uses TRBV11-2 and TRBJ2-1; D is ambiguous. Germline-derived CDR1 and CDR2 are SGHAT and FQNNGV. The V end was cut by 1 base, the J end by 6 bases, with 13 bases between. This CDR3 has 15 amino acids.

CDR3 sequence: CASSGPRDSRLYNEQFF. Here the CDR3 DNA reads TGCGCCAGCAGTGGCCCTAGGGATAGCAGATTATACAATGAGCAGTTCTTC. J is TRBJ2-1 and V is TRBV10-1; D unclear. The germline gives CDR1 WNHNN, CDR2 SYGVQD (reference sequence). This CDR3 has 17 residues. The V end lost 4 bases, the J end lost 4 bases, and 20 bases lay between the germline ends.

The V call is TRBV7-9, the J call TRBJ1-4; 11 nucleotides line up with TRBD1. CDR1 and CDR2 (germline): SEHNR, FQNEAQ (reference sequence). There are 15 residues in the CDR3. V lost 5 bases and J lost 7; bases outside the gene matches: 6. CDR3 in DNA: TGTGCCAGCAGCCCGCGGACAGGGGGCGTTGAAAAACTGTTTTTT. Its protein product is CASSPRTGGVEKLFF.

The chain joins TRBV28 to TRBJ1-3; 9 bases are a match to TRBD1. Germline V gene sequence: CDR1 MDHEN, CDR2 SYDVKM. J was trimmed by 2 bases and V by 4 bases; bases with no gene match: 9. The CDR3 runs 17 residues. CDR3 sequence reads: CASSSPMGQGTGNTIYF. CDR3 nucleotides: TGTGCCAGCAGTTCACCCATGGGACAGGGAACTGGAAACACCATATATTTT.

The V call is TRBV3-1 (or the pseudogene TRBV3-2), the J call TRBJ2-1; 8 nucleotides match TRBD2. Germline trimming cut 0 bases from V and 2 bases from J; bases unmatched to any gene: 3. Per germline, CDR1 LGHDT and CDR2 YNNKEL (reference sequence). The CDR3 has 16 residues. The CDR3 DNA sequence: TGTGCCAGCAGCCAAGAAGGACTAGCTACCTACAATGAGCAGTTCTTC. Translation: CASSQEGLATYNEQFF.

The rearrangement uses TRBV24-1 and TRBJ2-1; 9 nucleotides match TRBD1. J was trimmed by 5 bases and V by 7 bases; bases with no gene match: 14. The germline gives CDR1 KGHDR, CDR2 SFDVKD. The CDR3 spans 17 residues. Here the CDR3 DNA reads TGTGCCACCAGCGAACCCTCGACAGGGGGGGTCAACAATGAGCAGTTCTTC. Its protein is CATSEPSTGGVNNEQFF.

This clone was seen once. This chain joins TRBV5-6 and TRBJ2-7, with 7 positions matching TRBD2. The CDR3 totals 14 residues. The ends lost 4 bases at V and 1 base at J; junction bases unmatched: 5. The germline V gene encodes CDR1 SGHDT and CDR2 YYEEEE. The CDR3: CASSGEGRSYEQYF. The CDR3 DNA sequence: TGTGCCAGCAGCGGGGAGGGGAGGTCCTACGAGCAGTACTTC.

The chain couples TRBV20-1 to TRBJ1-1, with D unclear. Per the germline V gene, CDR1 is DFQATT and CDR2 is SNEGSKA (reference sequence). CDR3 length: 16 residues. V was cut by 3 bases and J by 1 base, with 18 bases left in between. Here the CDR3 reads CSASRPPTRRNTEAFF. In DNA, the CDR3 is TGCAGTGCTAGTAGGCCTCCGACCCGGAGGAACACTGAAGCTTTCTTT.

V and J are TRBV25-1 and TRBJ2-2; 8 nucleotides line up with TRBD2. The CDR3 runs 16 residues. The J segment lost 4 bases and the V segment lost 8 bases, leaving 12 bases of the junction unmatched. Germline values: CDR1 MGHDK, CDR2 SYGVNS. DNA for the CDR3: TGTGCCAGCTCCCCCTCAGCGGGAGTGGGCACCGGGGAGCTGTTTTTT. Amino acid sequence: CASSPSAGVGTGELFF. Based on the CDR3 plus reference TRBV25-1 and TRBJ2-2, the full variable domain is EADIYQTPRYLVIGTGKKITLECSQTMGHDKMYWYQQDPGMELHLIHYSYGVNSTEKGDLSSESTVSRIRTEHFPLTLESARPSHTSQYLCASSPSAGVGTGELFFGEGSRLTVL.

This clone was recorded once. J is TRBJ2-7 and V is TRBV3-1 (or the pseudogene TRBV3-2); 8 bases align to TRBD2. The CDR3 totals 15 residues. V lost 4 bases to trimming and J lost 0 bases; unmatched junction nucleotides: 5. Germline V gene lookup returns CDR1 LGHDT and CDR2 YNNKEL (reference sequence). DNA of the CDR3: TGTGCCAGCAGCCCCCCAAGCGGGGGCTCCTACGAGCAGTACTTC. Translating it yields CASSPPSGGSYEQYF.

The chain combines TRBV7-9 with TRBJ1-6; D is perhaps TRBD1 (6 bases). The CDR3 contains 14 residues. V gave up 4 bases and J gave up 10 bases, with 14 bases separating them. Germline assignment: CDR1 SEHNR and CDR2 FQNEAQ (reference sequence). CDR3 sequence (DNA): TGTGCCAGCAGCTCCACAGGGAGACACTCACCCCTCCACTTT. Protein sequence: CASSSTGRHSPLHF.

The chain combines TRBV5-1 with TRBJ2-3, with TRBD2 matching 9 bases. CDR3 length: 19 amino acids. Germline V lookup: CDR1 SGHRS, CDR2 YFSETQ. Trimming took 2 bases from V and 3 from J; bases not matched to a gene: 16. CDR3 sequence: CASSFRAVLAGEGTDTQYF. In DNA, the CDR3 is TGCGCCAGCAGCTTCAGGGCGGTATTAGCGGGAGAGGGGACAGATACGCAGTATTTT.

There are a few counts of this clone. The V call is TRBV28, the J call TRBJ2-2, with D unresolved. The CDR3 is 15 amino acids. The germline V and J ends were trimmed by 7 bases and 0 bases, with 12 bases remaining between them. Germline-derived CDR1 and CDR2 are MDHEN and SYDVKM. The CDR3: CASKVRAANTGELFF. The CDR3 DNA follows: TGTGCCAGCAAGGTTAGGGCAGCGAACACCGGGGAGCTGTTTTTT. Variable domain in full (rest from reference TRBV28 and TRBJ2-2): DVKVTQSSRYLVKRTGEKVFLECVQDMDHENMFWYRQDPGLGLRLIYFSYDVKMKEKGDIPEGYSVSREKKERFSLILESASTNQTSMYLCASKVRAANTGELFFGEGSRLTVL.

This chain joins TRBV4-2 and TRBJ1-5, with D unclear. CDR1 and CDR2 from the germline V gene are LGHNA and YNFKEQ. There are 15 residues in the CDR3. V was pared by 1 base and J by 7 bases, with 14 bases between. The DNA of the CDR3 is TGTGCCAGCAGCCAAGGGTATAGGTCGGAACAGCCCCAGCATTTT. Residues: CASSQGYRSEQPQHF.

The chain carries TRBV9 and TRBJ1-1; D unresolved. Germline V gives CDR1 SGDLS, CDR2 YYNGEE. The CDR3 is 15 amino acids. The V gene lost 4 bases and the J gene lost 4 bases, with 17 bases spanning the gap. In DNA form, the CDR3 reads TGTGCCAGCAGCCAGAACAGTATTTTCGGCACTGAAGCTTTCTTT. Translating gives CASSQNSIFGTEAFF.